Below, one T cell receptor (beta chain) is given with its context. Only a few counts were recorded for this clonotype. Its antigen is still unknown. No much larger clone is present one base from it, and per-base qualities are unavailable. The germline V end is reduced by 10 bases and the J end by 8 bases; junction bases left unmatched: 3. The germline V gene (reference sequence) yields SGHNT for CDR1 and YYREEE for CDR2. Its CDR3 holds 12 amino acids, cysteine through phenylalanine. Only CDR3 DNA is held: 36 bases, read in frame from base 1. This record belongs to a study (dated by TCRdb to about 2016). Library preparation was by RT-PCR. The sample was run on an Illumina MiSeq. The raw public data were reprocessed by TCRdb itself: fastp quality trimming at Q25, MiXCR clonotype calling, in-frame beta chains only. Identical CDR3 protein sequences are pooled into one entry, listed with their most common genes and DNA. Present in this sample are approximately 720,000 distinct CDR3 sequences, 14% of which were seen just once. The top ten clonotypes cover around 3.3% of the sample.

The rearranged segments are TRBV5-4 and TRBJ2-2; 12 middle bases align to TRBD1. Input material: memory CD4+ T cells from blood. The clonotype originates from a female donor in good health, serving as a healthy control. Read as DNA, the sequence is TGTGCCGGGGGACAGGGGGCTGGGGAGCTGTTTTTT. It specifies CAGGQGAGELFF.